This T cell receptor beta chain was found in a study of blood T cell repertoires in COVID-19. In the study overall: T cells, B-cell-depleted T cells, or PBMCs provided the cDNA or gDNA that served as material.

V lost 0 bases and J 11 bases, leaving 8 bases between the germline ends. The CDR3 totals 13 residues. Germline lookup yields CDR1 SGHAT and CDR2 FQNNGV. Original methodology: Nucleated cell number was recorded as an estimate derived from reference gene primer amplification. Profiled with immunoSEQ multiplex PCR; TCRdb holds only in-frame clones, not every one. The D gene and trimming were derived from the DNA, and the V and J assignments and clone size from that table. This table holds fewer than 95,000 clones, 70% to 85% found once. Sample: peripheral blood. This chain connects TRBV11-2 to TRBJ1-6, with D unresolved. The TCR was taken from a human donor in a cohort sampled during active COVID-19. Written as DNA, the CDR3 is TGTGCCAGCAGCTTAGAAGAGGTCGCACCCCTCCACTTT. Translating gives CASSLEEVAPLHF.